One sample yielded the 14 T cell receptor beta chains listed below, sequenced in a study of CD8 T cells in ankylosing spondylitis. General study results and limits: Within ankylosing spondylitis blood, a TCR beta motif made up of roughly eight highly homologous variants appeared to be characteristic.

What these receptors recognize is not known. TCRdb called the 5' RACE reads again in MiXCR, with one record for every CDR3 protein. The table includes under 150,000 distinct CDR3 sequences, approximately 17% detected once. Sequencing was performed on blood, either unsorted or a sorted T cell fraction (not recorded which). These TCRs come from a male donor with ankylosing spondylitis.

The chain employs TRBV27 and TRBJ2-3; D not resolved. Germline CDR1 reads MNHEY; CDR2 reads SMNVEV (reference sequence). The CDR3 has 14 residues. Trimming removed 2 bases from V and 2 bases from J, with 8 bases in between. The DNA of the CDR3 is TGTGCCAGCAGTTTAGCGCTTCCCACAGATACGCAGTATTTT. Its translation is CASSLALPTDTQYF.

The V and J genes are TRBV14 and TRBJ2-1, with 12 bases that match TRBD2. Germline CDR1 SGHDN, CDR2 FVKESK. V lost 4 bases and J lost 6; bases outside the gene matches: 13. The CDR3 sequence is 18 residues long. DNA for the CDR3: TGTGCCAGCAGCCTCAGAAGGTTCTCGACTAGCGGGGGCAATGAGCAGTTCTTC. Residues: CASSLRRFSTSGGNEQFF.

V and J are TRBV15 and TRBJ1-1; D not certain. Germline V gives CDR1 LNHNV, CDR2 YYDKDF (reference sequence). The CDR3 sequence is 15 residues long. The ends were cut back, 4 bases at V and 4 bases at J, with 16 bases in the middle. This chain's CDR3 is CATSNNLVPGTEAFF. The CDR3 nucleotides read TGTGCCACCAGCAACAACTTGGTTCCGGGCACTGAAGCTTTCTTT.

This clonotype has just a few counts. The chain recombines TRBV27 with TRBJ1-6; weak D call: TRBD1 (6 bases). The length of the CDR3 is 15 residues. Germline V gene lookup returns CDR1 MNHEY and CDR2 SMNVEV (reference sequence). V was clipped by 1 base and J by 9 bases, with 13 bases between them. CDR3 loop: CASSLWGAGVSPLHF. DNA of the CDR3: TGTGCCAGCAGTTTATGGGGGGCCGGTGTTTCACCCCTCCACTTT.

V usage is TRBV2 and J usage is TRBJ2-1; D is uncertain. Germline loops: CDR1 SNHLY, CDR2 FYNNEI. The germline V and J ends were trimmed by 3 bases and 0 bases, with 12 bases remaining between them. The CDR3 runs 16 residues. The CDR3 coding sequence is TGTGCCAGCAGTGACAGAGTGAGGAACTCCTACAATGAGCAGTTCTTC. Translating gives CASSDRVRNSYNEQFF.

This rearrangement joins TRBV30 to TRBJ1-2; D gene unclear. The CDR3 is made up of 17 amino acids. The V gene's germline CDR1 is GTSNPN and CDR2 SVGIG (reference sequence). With 0 bases removed from V and 6 bases from J, the gap between germline ends came to 23 bases. This CDR3 is CAWSVVAGSTHPDGYTF. The DNA for the CDR3 is TGTGCCTGGAGTGTCGTGGCAGGTAGTACCCACCCCGATGGCTACACCTTC.

V gene TRBV15 combines with J gene TRBJ1-5; the match to TRBD1 covers 9 bases. Losses at the gene ends were 6 bases for V and 9 bases for J; bases not matched to a gene: 9. The CDR3 has 14 residues. Germline V gene data show CDR1 as LNHNV and CDR2 as YYDKDF (reference sequence). The CDR3 bases are TGTGCCACCAGAAGGGACAGGGCCGTGGGGCCCCAGCATTTT. Translating gives CATRRDRAVGPQHF.

A few counts support this clonotype. CDR3 residues: CASSIGTGPNTEAFF. The CDR3 bases are TGTGCCAGCAGCATCGGGACAGGGCCGAACACTGAAGCTTTCTTT. The chain links TRBV9 to TRBJ1-1; the match to TRBD1 covers 9 bases. The CDR3 consists of 15 residues. Germline V lookup: CDR1 SGDLS, CDR2 YYNGEE. V was pared by 4 bases and J by 1 base, with 5 bases of the junction left unmatched.

This clonotype was seen more than once but under ten times. V gene TRBV27 combines with J gene TRBJ2-7; weak D call: TRBD2 (5 bases). The CDR3 is made up of 15 amino acids. Trimming left V 2 bases short and J 0 bases short, with 11 bases between. The germline gives CDR1 MNHEY, CDR2 SMNVEV (reference sequence). Here the CDR3 reads CASSLTAAVSYEQYF. In nucleotides, the CDR3 is TGTGCCAGCAGTTTAACAGCGGCAGTCTCCTACGAGCAGTACTTC.

The sample holds a few counts of this clonotype. CDR3: CASSPEFAGPRNEQFF. CDR3 in DNA: TGTGCCAGCAGTCCTGAGTTTGCGGGCCCCCGCAATGAGCAGTTCTTC. The chain uses TRBV27 and TRBJ2-1, with a possible D match to TRBD2 (5 bases). V lost 5 bases to trimming and J lost 6 bases, with 20 bases between them. CDR1 and CDR2 (germline): MNHEY, SMNVEV (reference sequence). The CDR3 consists of 16 residues.

The gene calls are TRBV9 and TRBJ2-7, with 8 bases that match TRBD1. The V gene's germline CDR1 is SGDLS and CDR2 YYNGEE. Losses at the gene ends were 4 bases for V and 3 bases for J; bases not matched to a gene: 6. The CDR3 extends over 14 amino acids. The CDR3 DNA reads TGTGCCAGCAGCCCGCGGACAGGGCGCTACGAGCAGTACTTC. It specifies CASSPRTGRYEQYF. The variable domain in full, completed from reference TRBV9 and TRBJ2-7, reads DSGVTQTPKHLITATGQRVTLRCSPRSGDLSVYWYQQSLDQGLQFLIQYYNGEERAKGNILERFSAQQFPDLHSELNLSSLELGDSALYFCASSPRTGRYEQYFGPGTRLTVT.

This clonotype was recorded many times. J is TRBJ2-7 and V is TRBV10-3; TRBD2 aligns across 8 bases. Germline CDR1 is ENHRY and CDR2 is SYGVKD. The CDR3 sequence is 15 residues long. The ends lost 3 bases at V and 2 bases at J; junction bases unmatched: 6. CDR3 protein: CAISDGLAVTYEQYF. DNA of the CDR3: TGTGCCATCAGTGACGGACTAGCTGTAACCTACGAGCAGTACTTC.

This clonotype has ten or more counts. The chain couples TRBV28 to TRBJ2-1; 13 positions match TRBD2. The CDR3 contains 15 residues. The V gene's germline CDR1 is MDHEN and CDR2 SYDVKM. V shed 6 bases, J shed 7 bases, and the junction held 6 bases outside the gene matches. CDR3 bases: TGTGCCAGCAGGCCGGGACTAGCGGGATGGAATGAGCAGTTCTTC. It yields the protein CASRPGLAGWNEQFF.

This clonotype appeared a few times. The junction and the germline gene differ at one end; a read error may be behind it. This chain joins TRBV5-4 and TRBJ2-3; either TRBD1 or TRBD2 may supply D (5 bases each). The CDR3 totals 9 residues. Germline V gives CDR1 SGHNT, CDR2 YYREEE (reference sequence). The CDR3, as DNA: TGTGCCAGCAGCCCGGGACCCCTGTTT. Translated, it gives CASSPGPLF.